This T cell receptor beta chain was identified in a study of control samples from healthy donors and cancer patients. This clone has just a few counts. This table comes from immunoSEQ multiplex PCR, and its TCRdb copy is limited to in-frame clones, with some not included. Of approximately 97,000 clones in the sample, around four fifths were seen once. This receptor was identified in a man aged 30 to 39 in good health. The source material was blood.

CDR3 sequence reads: CASSTDLSGQYF. In DNA, the CDR3 is TGTGCCAGCTCAACAGACCTGTCAGGGCAGTACTTC. The rearrangement joins TRBV18 to TRBJ2-7; D unresolved. V lost 5 bases to trimming and J lost 9 bases, with 14 bases between them. The CDR3 has 12 amino acids. Germline assignment: CDR1 KGHSH and CDR2 LQKENI.